These 26 T cell receptor beta chains were sequenced from one sample in a study of vaccination and CD4 T cells after COVID-19. Their specific antigens are unknown. Documented treatment: approximately 9-day PBMC culture with coronavirus spike peptide pools or control peptides (ViraFEST assay). Once obtained from cultured CD4+ T cells, the DNA was sequenced using the Oncomine TCR Beta short-read assay. A single record per CDR3 protein comes from TCRdb applying MiXCR to the PCR reads. The sample lists 6,000 to 8,500 distinct CDR3 sequences; 73% were seen once. The sequenced sample was CD4+ T cells from blood, cultured in vitro. The receptor set was obtained from a human donor who had recovered from COVID-19.

This chain joins TRBV20-1 and TRBJ1-1; no clear D gene. Trimming removed 3 bases at V and 3 bases at J, with 8 bases between. Germline CDR1 is DFQATT and CDR2 is SNEGSKA (reference sequence). The CDR3 extends over 12 amino acids. The CDR3 DNA reads as TGCAGTGCTAGGACCCTGGACACTGAAGCTTTCTTT. It codes for CSARTLDTEAFF.

The chain uses TRBV20-1 and TRBJ1-2; D ambiguous. CDR3 length: 15 residues. V lost 1 base and J 4 bases, leaving 16 bases between the germline ends. Germline CDR1 DFQATT, CDR2 SNEGSKA (reference sequence). This CDR3 reads CSARGAPGEGYGYTF. CDR3 nucleotides: TGCAGTGCTAGAGGCGCCCCAGGCGAGGGCTATGGCTACACCTTC.

The chain is built from TRBV19 and TRBJ2-1, with 9 bases matching TRBD1. Germline loops: CDR1 LNHDA, CDR2 SQIVND (reference sequence). The ends lost 6 bases at V and 2 bases at J; junction bases unmatched: 5. The length of the CDR3 is 15 residues. Here the CDR3 reads CASSKGTGTYNEQFF. The DNA of the CDR3 is TGTGCCAGTAGCAAAGGGACAGGGACCTACAATGAGCAGTTCTTC. Supplemented by reference TRBV19 and TRBJ2-1, the full variable domain reads DGGITQSPKYLFRKEGQNVTLSCEQNLNHDAMYWYRQDPGQGLRLIYYSQIVNDFQKGDIAEGYSVSREKKESFPLTVTSAQKNPTAFYLCASSKGTGTYNEQFFGPGTRLTVL.

This chain links TRBV20-1 with TRBJ2-7; D not resolved. CDR3 length: 15 amino acids. The germline CDR1 and CDR2 sequences are DFQATT and SNEGSKA (reference sequence). Trimming left V 8 bases short and J 1 base short, with 21 bases between. CDR3 in amino acids: CSNIPPVAVSYEQYF. The CDR3 DNA follows: TGCAGTAATATTCCCCCAGTGGCAGTATCCTACGAGCAGTACTTC.

This clonotype was recorded once. The chain combines TRBV6-1 with TRBJ1-1, with 8 bases aligning to TRBD1. The germline CDR1 and CDR2 sequences are MNHNS and SASEGT. V was pared by 7 bases and J by 9 bases, with 16 bases of the junction left unmatched. This CDR3 has 15 residues. The chain's CDR3 is CASTPGQGGFKKAFF. The CDR3 nucleotides are TGTGCCAGCACCCCTGGACAGGGAGGGTTCAAAAAAGCTTTCTTT.

V is TRBV11-3 and J is TRBJ2-3; unclear D gene. The CDR3 consists of 12 residues. The germline CDR1 and CDR2 sequences are SGHNT and YENEEA. With 5 bases removed from V and 8 bases from J, the gap between germline ends came to 11 bases. The CDR3 nucleotides read TGTGCCAGCAGCCCCCGGTTAGGTACGCAGTATTTT. Its translation is CASSPRLGTQYF.

V and J are TRBV27 and TRBJ2-2; 8 positions agree with TRBD1. The CDR3 loop spans 15 amino acids. Unmatched junction bases numbered 5, after V lost 4 bases and J lost 4 bases. Germline lookup yields CDR1 MNHEY and CDR2 SMNVEV (reference sequence). The CDR3 sequence: CASSSRTGPTGELFF. CDR3 in DNA: TGTGCCAGCAGTTCACGGACAGGGCCCACCGGGGAGCTGTTTTTT.

The rearrangement joins TRBV7-3 to TRBJ2-5, with a weak D call TRBD2 (6 bases). CDR1 is SGHTA, CDR2 FQGTGA, per germline. The CDR3 contains 13 residues. V lost 5 bases and J 4 bases, leaving 11 bases between the germline ends. Here the CDR3 DNA reads TGTGCCAGCAGCGGAGGAGGGGTAGAGACCCAGTACTTC. This gives the protein CASSGGGVETQYF.

The rearrangement links TRBV6-1 to TRBJ1-2, with 7 bases that match TRBD1. The germline V gene encodes CDR1 MNHNS and CDR2 SASEGT. This CDR3 region has 17 residues. Trimming at V came to 3 bases and at J to 4 bases, leaving 14 bases not matched to a gene. The CDR3 loop is CASSDLYIGQVFYGYTF. CDR3 bases: TGTGCCAGCAGTGATCTGTACATTGGACAGGTCTTCTATGGCTACACCTTC.

The gene calls are TRBV7-3 and TRBJ2-5, with 11 bases identical to TRBD1. Germline assignment: CDR1 SGHTA and CDR2 FQGTGA. This CDR3 has 17 residues. V shed 2 bases, J shed 1 base, and the junction held 6 bases outside the gene matches. The CDR3 is CASSLGAGTGGQETQYF. CDR3 nucleotides: TGTGCCAGCAGCTTAGGGGCCGGGACAGGGGGCCAAGAGACCCAGTACTTC.

This chain uses TRBV7-2 with TRBJ2-1; unclear D gene. The V gene's germline CDR1 is SGHTA and CDR2 FQGNSA. This CDR3 is built from 15 residues. V was pared by 2 bases and J by 0 bases, with 8 bases between. CDR3 amino acids: CASSLKASSYNEQFF. The CDR3 nucleotides read TGTGCCAGCAGCTTAAAGGCGTCCTCCTACAATGAGCAGTTCTTC.

This clonotype is categorized as large (0.1 to 1%). The chain combines TRBV20-1 with TRBJ1-5; 7 nucleotides align to TRBD1. With 5 bases clipped from V and 5 bases from J, the junction kept 3 bases outside the gene matches. The CDR3 totals 12 residues. Germline V CDR1 and CDR2: DFQATT, SNEGSKA (reference sequence). The chain's CDR3 is CSALDRDQPQHF. The CDR3 region has the DNA TGCAGTGCTCTCGACAGGGATCAGCCCCAGCATTTT.

The chain joins TRBV19 to TRBJ1-5; no firm D call. Between the trimmed V and J ends, which lost 7 bases and 6 bases, there was a span of 16 bases. The CDR3 spans 14 residues. CDR1 is LNHDA, CDR2 SQIVND, per germline (reference sequence). CDR3 sequence reads: CASNRRDFGQPQHF. CDR3 in DNA: TGTGCCAGTAATCGGCGGGATTTTGGTCAGCCCCAGCATTTT. Supplemented by reference TRBV19 and TRBJ1-5, the full variable domain reads DGGITQSPKYLFRKEGQNVTLSCEQNLNHDAMYWYRQDPGQGLRLIYYSQIVNDFQKGDIAEGYSVSREKKESFPLTVTSAQKNPTAFYLCASNRRDFGQPQHFGDGTRLSIL.

This clonotype was seen only once. The chain is built from TRBV20-1 and TRBJ1-5; D possibly corresponds to TRBD1 (5 bases). The CDR3 runs 14 residues. V dropped 4 bases and J dropped 6 bases, with 16 bases sitting between them. Germline values: CDR1 DFQATT, CDR2 SNEGSKA (reference sequence). CDR3 sequence: CSAIRSGTSQPQHF. In nucleotides, the CDR3 is TGCAGTGCTATCCGATCAGGGACTAGTCAGCCCCAGCATTTT.

This chain uses TRBV27 with TRBJ2-7; the D gene could be TRBD1 or TRBD2 (6 bases each). The ends were cut back, 0 bases at V and 3 bases at J, with 24 bases in the middle. Germline V gives CDR1 MNHEY, CDR2 SMNVEV (reference sequence). CDR3 length: 19 residues. The CDR3 DNA is TGTGCCAGCAGTTTATCGGGGGCGGGGAGAACCCCCCGCTACTACGAGCAGTACTTC. This codes for CASSLSGAGRTPRYYEQYF.

The J gene is TRBJ2-7, the V gene TRBV7-2; TRBD2 might be the D (5 bases). CDR1 is SGHTA and CDR2 is FQGNSA in the germline V gene. The CDR3 runs to 14 residues. V lost 0 bases and J lost 6, with 12 bases in between. The CDR3 reads CASSLAQRALEQYF. The CDR3 coding sequence is TGTGCCAGCAGCTTAGCGCAGAGGGCCCTCGAGCAGTACTTC.

This chain uses TRBV7-9 with TRBJ1-2; D is unclear. V was trimmed by 1 base and J by 8 bases, leaving 8 bases between them. CDR3 length equals 12 residues. Germline loops: CDR1 SEHNR, CDR2 FQNEAQ (reference sequence). The CDR3 sequence: CASSLGRGGYTF. As DNA, the CDR3 is TGTGCCAGCAGCTTAGGGCGTGGGGGCTACACCTTC.

The gene calls are TRBV11-2 and TRBJ1-5; D ambiguous. Germline assignment: CDR1 SGHAT and CDR2 FQNNGV. V lost 5 bases, J lost 5 bases, and 13 bases lay in between. This CDR3 spans 14 amino acids. CDR3 in amino acids: CASSPNGGYQPQHF. DNA of the CDR3: TGTGCCAGCAGCCCGAATGGCGGATATCAGCCCCAGCATTTT.

The rearrangement joins TRBV9 to TRBJ2-5; D uncertain. V shed 3 bases and J shed 2 bases, with 11 bases lying between them. The CDR3 spans 14 residues. CDR1 is SGDLS, CDR2 YYNGEE, per germline. CDR3: CASSGGNAQETQYF. The CDR3 bases are TGTGCCAGCAGCGGTGGAAATGCTCAAGAGACCCAGTACTTC.

V and J are TRBV15 and TRBJ1-3; D is ambiguous. The CDR3 runs to 17 residues. V lost 0 bases to trimming and J lost 0 bases, with 12 bases between them. Germline CDR1 LNHNV, CDR2 YYDKDF (reference sequence). Here the CDR3 reads CATSREGTRASGNTIYF. The CDR3, as DNA: TGTGCCACCAGCAGAGAAGGCACACGGGCCTCTGGAAACACCATATATTTT.

This clonotype showed up just a few times. The chain employs TRBV24-1 and TRBJ2-7, with D perhaps TRBD1 or TRBD2 (5 bases each). CDR3 length equals 12 residues. V lost 5 bases, J lost 1 base, and 5 bases lay in between. Germline CDR1 reads KGHDR; CDR2 reads SFDVKD. The DNA of the CDR3 is TGTGCCACCAGTGGGGGGTCCTACGAGCAGTACTTC. Encoded protein: CATSGGSYEQYF.

The genes are TRBV18 and TRBJ1-2, with a weak D call TRBD1 (5 bases). This CDR3 spans 15 amino acids. CDR1 KGHSH and CDR2 LQKENI come from the germline V gene. V was pared by 3 bases and J by 0 bases, with 11 bases between. The CDR3 sequence is CASSPGGHPNYGYTF. Written as DNA, the CDR3 is TGTGCCAGCTCACCTGGAGGACATCCTAACTATGGCTACACCTTC.

V is TRBV27 and J is TRBJ1-3, with D possibly matching TRBD1 (5 bases). V was cut by 4 bases and J by 5 bases, with 18 bases left in between. Germline-derived CDR1 and CDR2 are MNHEY and SMNVEV (reference sequence). The CDR3 is 16 residues long. CDR3 DNA: TGTGCCAGCAGTTCCCCCACTCGGGACGGGCGAAACACCATATATTTT. Translated, it gives CASSSPTRDGRNTIYF.

V is TRBV6-1 and J is TRBJ2-7; TRBD2 aligns across 7 bases. The CDR3 is made up of 11 amino acids. The germline gives CDR1 MNHNS, CDR2 SASEGT. V dropped 8 bases and J dropped 2; count of bases not matched to a gene: 0. CDR3 coding DNA: TGTGCCAGCCGGGGGGCCTACGAGCAGTACTTC. Protein sequence: CASRGAYEQYF.

This chain uses TRBV29-1 with TRBJ2-5; no clear D gene. The CDR3 covers 11 residues. The V and J ends lost 4 bases and 2 bases respectively, with 5 bases between them. Germline assignment: CDR1 SQVTM and CDR2 ANQGSEA. The CDR3 DNA reads TGCAGCGTTGCTGGTCAAGAGACCCAGTACTTC. This translates into CSVAGQETQYF.

The chain is built from TRBV27 and TRBJ2-5; D call uncertain. There are 12 residues in the CDR3. Trimming left V 6 bases short and J 9 bases short, with 14 bases between. Germline loops: CDR1 MNHEY, CDR2 SMNVEV (reference sequence). CDR3 protein: CASRPTLGAQYF. DNA for the CDR3: TGTGCCAGCAGACCGACCCTTGGGGCCCAGTACTTC.